Listed here is a single T cell receptor beta chain. A read error may account for a junction end that differs from germline. The data stem from a study of spatial heterogeneity in lung cancer. The time point denotes: blood at routine non-recurrence follow-up after resection. TCRdb re-called the 5' RACE reads through MiXCR, storing one row per CDR3 protein. The sample gives over 95,000 distinct CDR3 sequences, approximately 10% of which show up once; less than 25% is in the top ten. The CDR3 consists of 13 residues. Germline-derived CDR1 and CDR2 are SSHAT and FNYEAQ (reference sequence). The chain recombines TRBV7-7 with TRBJ2-1; 9 bases agree with TRBD2. Specimen: PBMCs, collected at follow-up. The sequence derives from a female donor with early-stage non-small cell lung cancer. The CDR3, as DNA: TGTGCTAGCAGCCTAGCGGGGACCAATGAGCAGTTCTTC. Its protein product is CASSLAGTNEQFF.